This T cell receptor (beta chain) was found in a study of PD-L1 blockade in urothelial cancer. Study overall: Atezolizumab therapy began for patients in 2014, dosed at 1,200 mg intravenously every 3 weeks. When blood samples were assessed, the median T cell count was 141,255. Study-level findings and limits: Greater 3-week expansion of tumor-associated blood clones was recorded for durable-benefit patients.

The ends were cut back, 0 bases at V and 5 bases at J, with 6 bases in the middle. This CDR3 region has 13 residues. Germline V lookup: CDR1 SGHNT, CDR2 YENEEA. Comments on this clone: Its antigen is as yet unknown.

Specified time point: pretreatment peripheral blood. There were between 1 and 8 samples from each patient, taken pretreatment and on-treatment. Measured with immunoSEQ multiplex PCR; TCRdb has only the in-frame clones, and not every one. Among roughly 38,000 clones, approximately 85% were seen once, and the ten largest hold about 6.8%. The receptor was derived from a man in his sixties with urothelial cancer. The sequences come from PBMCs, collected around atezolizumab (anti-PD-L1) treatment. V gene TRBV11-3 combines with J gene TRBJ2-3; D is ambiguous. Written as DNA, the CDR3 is TGTGCCAGCAGCTTAGAGAACGGAGATACGCAGTATTTT. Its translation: CASSLENGDTQYF. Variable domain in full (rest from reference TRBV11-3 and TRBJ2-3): EAGVVQSPRYKIIEKKQPVAFWCNPISGHNTLYWYLQNLGQGPELLIRYENEEAVDDSQLPKDRFSAERLKGVDSTLKIQPAELGDSAVYLCASSLENGDTQYFGPGTRLTVL.